Listed here are 30 T cell receptor beta chains from one sample, sequenced in a study of human T cells and chemical hapten exposure. In TCRdb, the RACE reads were re-called with MiXCR into one record per CDR3 protein. In the table there are tens of thousands of distinct CDR3 sequences, around 3.2% of which are singletons. Described time point: patch test 2, 6 weeks after DPC sensitization. Regarding treatment: therapeutic diphenylcyclopropenone sensitization with weekly scalp DPC. Sample: whole blood, taken in connection with sensitization to the hapten diphenylcyclopropenone (DPC). The receptors come from a middle-aged man with alopecia areata. Some clones in this sample may be carry-over from other donors' samples.

This clonotype was seen many times. The chain carries TRBV12-3 or TRBV12-4 and TRBJ2-3; perhaps TRBD2 as D (6 bases). The CDR3 length is 13 residues. V gave up 6 bases and J gave up 5 bases, with 12 bases separating them. The CDR3 region is CASSPSGLDTQYF. As DNA, the CDR3 is TGTGCCAGCAGCCCAAGCGGGTTAGATACGCAGTATTTT.

There are many counts of this clonotype. This chain links TRBV4-2 with TRBJ1-2; TRBD1 might be the D (6 bases). Germline V lookup: CDR1 LGHNA, CDR2 YNFKEQ. V was clipped by 5 bases and J by 4 bases, with 17 bases between them. This CDR3 region has 15 residues. CDR3 nucleotide sequence: TGTGCCAGCAGCTCGGACGACAGGTCTTTCTATGGCTACACCTTC. It yields the protein CASSSDDRSFYGYTF.

This clonotype has a count of ten or more. The V call is TRBV5-1, the J call TRBJ2-7; D is unclear. Germline V gene sequence: CDR1 SGHRS, CDR2 YFSETQ. Trimming pared 5 bases from V and 4 bases from J, leaving 13 bases between. The CDR3 spans 13 residues. The CDR3: CASSIDGAYEQYF. CDR3 nucleotide sequence: TGCGCCAGCAGTATAGACGGAGCATACGAGCAGTACTTC.

At least ten counts were recorded for this clonotype. The chain has TRBV5-4 and TRBJ2-5, with 15 positions matching TRBD2. Trimming cost V 4 bases and J 3 bases; bases outside gene matches: 4. CDR3 length: 16 amino acids. Per germline, CDR1 SGHNT and CDR2 YYREEE (reference sequence). The CDR3 sequence: CASSGWTSGREETQYF. CDR3 nucleotides: TGTGCCAGCAGCGGGTGGACTAGCGGGAGGGAAGAGACCCAGTACTTC.

This clonotype was detected many times. The chain recombines TRBV6-2 or TRBV6-3 with TRBJ1-5, with D uncertain. V lost 4 bases and J lost 7, with 8 bases in between. Per germline, CDR1 MNHEY and CDR2 SVGEGT. The CDR3 is 12 residues long. DNA for the CDR3: TGTGCCAGCAGTTCCCCTGGGCAGCCCCAGCATTTT. Amino acids: CASSSPGQPQHF.

This clonotype was seen at least ten times. This chain uses TRBV5-4 with TRBJ2-7; 11 nucleotides match TRBD2. Germline V gives CDR1 SGHNT, CDR2 YYREEE (reference sequence). The CDR3 runs to 17 residues. V shed 3 bases and J 2 bases; nucleotides not matched to a gene: 10. This CDR3 is CASSYLPTSGSPYEQYF. The CDR3 DNA reads as TGTGCCAGCAGCTACCTCCCTACTAGCGGGAGCCCCTACGAGCAGTACTTC.

This clonotype was counted many times. This chain connects TRBV7-6 to TRBJ2-2, with TRBD1 as a possible D gene (6 bases). Deletions cut 5 bases from V and 0 bases from J, with 10 bases between. CDR3 length: 15 residues. CDR1 is SGHVS and CDR2 is FNYEAQ in the germline V gene. CDR3 loop: CASSRRQANTGELFF. The CDR3 DNA sequence: TGTGCCAGCAGCCGTCGACAGGCGAACACCGGGGAGCTGTTTTTT.

In its sample, this clonotype was seen many times. The chain is built from TRBV5-1 and TRBJ2-5, with D perhaps TRBD1 (6 bases). V was pared by 4 bases and J by 2 bases, with 15 bases between. CDR3 length: 15 amino acids. Germline V gene data show CDR1 as SGHRS and CDR2 as YFSETQ. The CDR3 DNA reads TGCGCCAGCAGCCTACAGGGCTTGGGGCAAGAGACCCAGTACTTC. Translated: CASSLQGLGQETQYF.

This clonotype came up many times. The rearrangement links TRBV14 to TRBJ2-6; D gene uncertain. CDR1 SGHDN and CDR2 FVKESK come from the germline V gene. V was shortened by 2 bases and J by 4 bases, with 9 bases between the two germline ends. The CDR3 spans 15 residues. Here the CDR3 reads CASSQFPSGANVLTF. For the CDR3, the DNA is TGTGCCAGCAGCCAATTTCCTTCCGGGGCCAACGTCCTGACTTTC.

This clonotype was counted at least ten times. V gene TRBV12-3 or TRBV12-4 combines with J gene TRBJ2-7, with 10 bases matching TRBD2. The CDR3 sequence is 15 residues long. With 6 bases clipped from V and 0 bases from J, the junction kept 5 bases outside the gene matches. CDR3 loop: CASSLSGRASYEQYF. CDR3 bases: TGTGCCAGCAGCCTGAGCGGGAGGGCCTCCTACGAGCAGTACTTC.

This clonotype is termed medium-sized (0.01 to 0.1%). The rearrangement links TRBV14 to TRBJ2-5; TRBD2 matches 7 bases. Trimming removed 6 bases from V and 4 bases from J; junction bases left unmatched: 2. Germline loops: CDR1 SGHDN, CDR2 FVKESK. The CDR3 contains 12 residues. The CDR3 region has the DNA TGTGCCAGCAGATTAGCGGGAGAGACCCAGTACTTC. It specifies CASRLAGETQYF.

In this sample, this clonotype turned up many times. This rearrangement joins TRBV28 to TRBJ2-7, with TRBD2 matching 9 bases. Germline V gene sequence: CDR1 MDHEN, CDR2 SYDVKM. The CDR3 is 15 amino acids. The V gene end was trimmed by 6 bases and the J gene end by 2 bases; junction bases not matched to a gene: 8. CDR3 protein: CASSPLAGRPYEQYF. The CDR3, as DNA: TGTGCCAGCAGCCCGCTAGCGGGAAGGCCCTACGAGCAGTACTTC.

Many counts were recorded for this clonotype. The rearrangement uses TRBV9 and TRBJ2-1, with 14 bases fitting TRBD2. V shed 5 bases, J shed 8 bases, and the junction held 6 bases outside the gene matches. The CDR3 sequence is 15 residues long. Germline-derived CDR1 and CDR2 are SGDLS and YYNGEE. The CDR3 reads CASRGTSGSKDEQFF. Here the CDR3 DNA reads TGTGCCAGCAGGGGGACTAGCGGGAGTAAGGATGAGCAGTTCTTC.

This clonotype was counted many times. This chain connects TRBV28 to TRBJ2-7; TRBD1 aligns across 7 bases. From germline, CDR1 is MDHEN and CDR2 SYDVKM. Unmatched junction bases numbered 12, after V lost 6 bases and J lost 4 bases. This CDR3 is 15 amino acids long. In nucleotides, the CDR3 is TGTGCCAGCAGATCCCTTGGACAGGTACCTTACGAGCAGTACTTC. It is translated as CASRSLGQVPYEQYF.

This clonotype was counted at least ten times. The gene calls are TRBV7-3 and TRBJ2-1; TRBD1 agrees at 7 bases. Germline V CDR1 and CDR2: SGHTA, FQGTGA. This CDR3 is built from 14 residues. After removal of 3 bases from V and 5 bases from J, the junction contained 4 bases not matched to a gene. As DNA, the CDR3 is TGTGCCAGCAGCTTGGCACAGGGGAACAATGAGCAGTTCTTC. The encoded protein is CASSLAQGNNEQFF.

Ten or more counts support this clonotype. This chain joins TRBV6-5 and TRBJ1-1; the D gene is possibly TRBD1 (6 bases). Germline-derived CDR1 and CDR2 are MNHEY and SVGAGI. The CDR3 consists of 18 residues. The V and J ends lost 2 bases and 0 bases respectively, with 19 bases between them. The DNA for the CDR3 is TGTGCCAGCAGTTACCGAACAGGGCTGGGGGTCATGAACACTGAAGCTTTCTTT. It translates to CASSYRTGLGVMNTEAFF.

This chain links TRBV13 with TRBJ2-7, with 7 bases identical to TRBD1. With 4 bases clipped from V and 5 bases from J, the junction kept 14 bases outside the gene matches. Germline assignment: CDR1 PRHDT and CDR2 FYEKMQ (reference sequence). The CDR3 loop spans 16 amino acids. CDR3 bases: TGTGCCAGCAGCTCCGCCGACCTGGGACAGAGAGACGAGCAGTACTTC. It translates to CASSSADLGQRDEQYF.

At least ten counts were recorded for this clonotype. This rearrangement joins TRBV11-1 to TRBJ1-1; 8 nucleotides align to TRBD1. Germline trimming cut 4 bases from V and 5 bases from J; bases unmatched to any gene: 9. This CDR3 contains 15 residues. The V gene's germline CDR1 is SGHAT and CDR2 FQDESV (reference sequence). CDR3 DNA: TGTGCCAGCAGCTACGGACAGGGCTTTAGGACTGAAGCTTTCTTT. Encoded protein: CASSYGQGFRTEAFF. Supplemented by reference TRBV11-1 and TRBJ1-1, the full variable domain reads EAEVAQSPRYKITEKSQAVAFWCDPISGHATLYWYRQILGQGPELLVQFQDESVVDDSQLPKDRFSAERLKGVDSTLKIQPAELGDSAMYLCASSYGQGFRTEAFFGQGTRLTVV.

This clonotype was detected ten times or more. The chain has TRBV7-3 and TRBJ2-1, with 9 bases matching TRBD2. Per germline, CDR1 SGHTA and CDR2 FQGTGA. V shed 4 bases and J 1 base; nucleotides not matched to a gene: 8. The CDR3 contains 17 residues. The CDR3 here is CASSSSSGTRSYNEQFF. The CDR3, as DNA: TGTGCCAGCAGCTCCTCTAGCGGGACGCGATCCTACAATGAGCAGTTCTTC.

This clonotype has a count of ten or more. The gene calls are TRBV7-8 and TRBJ1-1; possibly TRBD1 for D (5 bases). CDR1 and CDR2 (germline): SGHVS, FQNEAQ. Trimming left V 6 bases short and J 3 bases short, with 17 bases between. This CDR3 comprises 15 residues. This CDR3 is CASRSSGGVDTEAFF. The CDR3 nucleotides read TGTGCCAGCAGATCCTCGGGGGGGGTCGACACTGAAGCTTTCTTT.

This clonotype occurred many times. The chain combines TRBV7-8 with TRBJ1-6, with TRBD1 identical over 7 bases. Germline trimming cut 6 bases from V and 7 bases from J; bases unmatched to any gene: 9. CDR1 and CDR2 from the germline V gene are SGHVS and FQNEAQ. This CDR3 region has 15 residues. The CDR3 sequence is CASSPQGGRNSPLHF. CDR3 bases: TGTGCCAGCAGTCCCCAGGGGGGCAGGAATTCACCCCTCCACTTT.

The chain recombines TRBV6-2 or TRBV6-3 with TRBJ1-5, with D tentatively TRBD1 (5 bases). This CDR3 is built from 16 residues. The V gene's germline CDR1 is MNHEY and CDR2 SVGEGT. The germline V and J ends were trimmed by 7 bases and 2 bases, with 18 bases remaining between them. Written as DNA, the CDR3 is TGTGCCAGCAACCCACTCCGGGGCGACGGCAATCAGCCCCAGCATTTT. It encodes CASNPLRGDGNQPQHF.

This clonotype was detected only a few times. The V gene is TRBV9, the J gene TRBJ2-1; 14 bases match TRBD2. Germline V gene lookup returns CDR1 SGDLS and CDR2 YYNGEE. V gave up 4 bases and J gave up 9 bases; unmatched junction bases: 6. The CDR3 extends over 15 amino acids. The CDR3 region is CASSPGLAGAREQFF. The CDR3 coding sequence is TGTGCCAGCAGCCCGGGACTAGCGGGAGCCCGTGAGCAGTTCTTC.

The V call is TRBV6-5, the J call TRBJ1-5, with a weak D call TRBD1 (6 bases). Germline-derived CDR1 and CDR2 are MNHEY and SVGAGI. The CDR3 sequence is 15 residues long. V gave up 6 bases and J gave up 4 bases, with 16 bases separating them. The CDR3 DNA sequence: TGTGCCAGCAGGCCGCCGGGGGGCGAGAATCAGCCCCAGCATTTT. This translates into CASRPPGGENQPQHF.

Many counts were recorded for this clonotype. This chain's CDR3 is CASSLAGGTTDTQYF. CDR3 nucleotide sequence: TGTGCCAGCAGCTTAGCAGGAGGAACCACAGATACGCAGTATTTT. This chain links TRBV7-6 with TRBJ2-3, with D perhaps TRBD2 (5 bases). This CDR3 is 15 amino acids long. Deletions cut 0 bases from V and 2 bases from J, with 9 bases between. Per the germline V gene, CDR1 is SGHVS and CDR2 is FNYEAQ. The whole variable domain, remainder taken from reference TRBV7-6 and TRBJ2-3, is GAGVSQSPRYKVTKRGQDVALRCDPISGHVSLYWYRQALGQGPEFLTYFNYEAQQDKSGLPNDRFSAERPEGSISTLTIQRTEQRDSAMYRCASSLAGGTTDTQYFGPGTRLTVL.

The chain joins TRBV20-1 to TRBJ2-5; 14 nucleotides agree with TRBD2. CDR3 size: 19 residues. After removal of 3 bases from V and 2 bases from J, the junction contained 14 bases not matched to a gene. CDR1 DFQATT and CDR2 SNEGSKA come from the germline V gene (reference sequence). This CDR3 is CSASGPGTSGRPRQETQYF. CDR3 in DNA: TGCAGTGCTAGTGGCCCCGGGACTAGCGGGAGACCACGGCAAGAGACCCAGTACTTC.

This clonotype was counted between two and nine times. The chain has TRBV19 and TRBJ2-1; 7 positions agree with TRBD1. This CDR3 is built from 17 residues. Germline CDR1 LNHDA, CDR2 SQIVND (reference sequence). J was trimmed by 0 bases and V by 3 bases; bases with no gene match: 8. CDR3 residues: CASSMGVGQSSYNEQFF. The CDR3 DNA is TGTGCCAGTAGTATGGGGGTGGGACAGAGCTCCTACAATGAGCAGTTCTTC.

In its sample, this clonotype was seen many times. The CDR3 DNA sequence: TGTGCCAGCAGCCCTTCTATGGGCGGCCCTCTCCTGTACTTC. Translated: CASSPSMGGPLLYF. The V call is TRBV7-9, the J call TRBJ2-7; D ambiguous. CDR1 and CDR2 (germline): SEHNR, FQNEAQ (reference sequence). The CDR3 is 14 residues long. V was cut by 5 bases and J by 12 bases, with 23 bases left in between.

This clonotype was observed at least ten times. The rearrangement joins TRBV6-5 to TRBJ2-3; a weak D match, TRBD1 (5 bases). CDR1 MNHEY and CDR2 SVGAGI come from the germline V gene. CDR3 length: 13 residues. V lost 3 bases and J 14 bases, leaving 18 bases between the germline ends. CDR3 protein: CASSYLRGLGAYF. The DNA of the CDR3 is TGTGCCAGCAGTTATTTGAGAGGCCTTGGGGCGTATTTT.

This clonotype was detected a few times. The chain has TRBV2 and TRBJ1-2; no definite D call. Germline assignment: CDR1 SNHLY and CDR2 FYNNEI. The CDR3 is made up of 12 amino acids. The V end lost 5 bases, the J end lost 1 base, and 5 bases lay between the germline ends. The CDR3 nucleotides read TGTGCCAGCAGTCGGGGTAACTATGGCTACACCTTC. It translates to CASSRGNYGYTF.